This T cell receptor beta chain was profiled in a study of shared clonotypes between healthy human individuals. Repertoires were generated with immunoSEQ multiplex PCR, while TCRdb's copy carries only in-frame clones and drops some. Among more than 850,000 clones listed, about 80% were seen once. CDR3 length equals 15 residues. V lost 2 bases and J lost 3; bases outside the gene matches: 7. CDR1 and CDR2 from the germline V gene are SGHAT and FQNNGV. This chain connects TRBV11-2 to TRBJ2-7; 7 bases are a match to TRBD1. The sequenced material came from memory CD4+ T cells from PBMCs. The subset denotes: CD45RA-negative fraction. This receptor was taken from a man aged 18-30 years in good health. Some clones in this sample may be carry-over from other donors' samples. Here the CDR3 reads CASSLNPGQLYEQYF. The DNA for the CDR3 is TGTGCCAGCAGCTTAAATCCGGGACAGCTCTACGAGCAGTACTTC. Filled out from reference TRBV11-2 and TRBJ2-7, the complete variable domain reads EAGVAQSPRYKIIEKRQSVAFWCNPISGHATLYWYQQILGQGPKLLIQFQNNGVVDDSQLPKDRFSAERLKGVDSTLKIQPAKLEDSAVYLCASSLNPGQLYEQYFGPGTRLTVT.